This T cell receptor (beta chain) originates from a study of blood T cell repertoires in COVID-19. Profiled with immunoSEQ multiplex PCR; TCRdb holds only in-frame clones, not every one. Counted here are about 400,000 clones, roughly 90% occurring once; the ten biggest clones make up 1.5% to 2%. Cohorts were assigned according to the clinical history that participants reported. Symptom resolution, clearance, or two negative PCRs marked the recovered donors of Cohort 3. The CDR3 is 14 residues long. Germline V gene data show CDR1 as SEHNR and CDR2 as FQNEAQ (reference sequence). Unmatched junction bases numbered 10, after V lost 5 bases and J lost 9 bases. This clone showed up just a few times.

This receptor was obtained from a woman between 25 and 40 years old who had recovered from COVID-19. This sequence joins TRBV7-9 and TRBJ2-4, with 7 bases that match TRBD1. Input material: PBMCs or T cells enriched from blood (not recorded which). In nucleotides, the CDR3 is TGTGCCAGCAGCCCTCCCAGTTCAGGGGGCATTCAGTACTTC. This gives the protein CASSPPSSGGIQYF.